The source of this T cell receptor (beta chain) is a study of cytotoxic CD8 clonotypes in ibrutinib-treated CLL. At the level of the study: Outcomes included approximately 24 partial and 2 complete responses; after median roughly six years, 14 stayed remitted and some 12 progressed.

Overall study results and limits: Rising at ibrutinib response, clonality subsequently fell back toward baseline at progression. Baseline clonality was higher than in age-matched healthy donors and moved in step with circulating CD8+ T-cell counts. On treatment, the uncommon public clonotypes contracted or remained stable.

On this clone itself: Its antigen is unknown.

Repertoires were generated with immunoSEQ multiplex PCR, while TCRdb's copy carries only in-frame clones and drops some. The sample shows over 95,000 clones, 45% to 65% of them seen only once. Germline assignment: CDR1 SNHLY and CDR2 FYNNEI. This CDR3 region has 13 residues. Trimming took off 11 bases at V and 2 bases at J, with 15 bases between the two ends. The rearrangement uses TRBV2 and TRBJ2-5; D remains ambiguous. Sequencing was performed on PBMCs, taken after 24 months of ibrutinib treatment. This clonotype was sampled from a human donor with chronic lymphocytic leukemia. CDR3 loop: CAGKVRVQETQYF. The CDR3 bases are TGTGCCGGAAAGGTACGGGTGCAAGAGACCCAGTACTTC. The full variable domain, its missing parts supplied by reference TRBV2 and TRBJ2-5, is EPEVTQTPSHQVTQMGQEVILRCVPISNHLYFYWYRQILGQKVEFLVSFYNNEISEKSEIFDDQFSVERPDGSNFTLKIRSTKLEDSAMYFCAGKVRVQETQYFGPGTRLLVL.